This T cell receptor beta chain is from a study of T cell repertoires in breast cancer (dated by TCRdb to the mid-2010s). The study in broad terms: Tumors, lymph nodes and peripheral blood lymphocytes from breast cancer patients were profiled in the study, along with peripheral blood from healthy control donors. Tumor-free lymph nodes were processed with no enzymatic digestion, and blood samples were separated using Ficoll. Tumors and tumor-involved lymph nodes were minced, digested with Liberase and DNase, and then passed through 70-um and 40-um filters. The controls were nine healthy donors whose age range was similar to that of the patients. Because breast cancer has a low mutational burden and rarely has common mutations, the study reasoned that TCRs shared between breast cancer patients would target shared antigens. On average, sequencing produced about 470,000 sequences per sample, which came to approximately 9.8 reads per input cell. Most of the roughly 21 patient tumors analyzed for shared TCRs were ER+/PR+. Beyond this particular receptor, the publication reports: Fewer than 20 TCR pairs were shared across seven or more patient tumors and were rarely found in control blood, which suggested possible tumor specificity. Tumor-involved sentinel lymph nodes shared about fourfold more TCRs with matched tumor repertoires than tumor-free nodes (7.7% versus 2%). Discarding singleton TCRs and sampling only part of each tumor may have missed genuine antitumor clones. Shared TCRs showed TRBV7 predominance, possibly reflecting tumor recognition or mispriming bias from eight TRBV7 primers. Shared TCRs were encoded by various nucleotide sequences, which suggests selection and expansion based on antigen. Because transcript abundance and primer differences skewed clone recovery, emulsion RT-PCR was regarded as qualitative rather than quantitative.

In this sample, this clonotype turned up many times. Its specific antigen is unknown. No qualities accompany the bases; no much larger clone lies one base away. Paired alpha-beta TCRs of CD8+ T cells were analyzed using an expanded emulsion RT-PCR method with primers for all TCR V genes. Before emulsion RT-PCR, CD8+ T cells were isolated using a CD8 positive selection kit and then incubated overnight in approximately 10 IU/mL IL-2. From the cysteine up to the phenylalanine, the CDR3 has a length of 15 residues. Only CDR3 DNA remains: 45 bases, in frame from the first base. Per the germline V gene (reference sequence), MNHEY is the CDR1 and SMNVEV is the CDR2. V ends up 5 bases short and J 3 bases short, with an unmatched junction base count of 4. Libraries were built with emulsion pairing. Unpaired genes were suppressed by a second nested PCR with blocking oligos, after which a third nested PCR added Illumina adaptors and barcodes. Each emulsion RT-PCR master mix held about 4,500-250,000 T cells and included C-region, Stepout and V-region primers. The Micellula Emulsion and Purification Kit was used to make the emulsions, and Qiagen OneStep RT-PCR reagents were used for RT-PCR. The pooled libraries were sequenced on an Illumina MiSeq using paired-end 2 x 250 reads. Per the original workflow: Read pairs were joined in Galaxy and clipped at the engineered overlap into separate alpha and beta files; unclipped reads were discarded. Alpha-beta pairs were assigned with CompleteTCR, a MiTCR-based pipeline that links chains sharing read cluster identifiers using an R script. TCR sequences that were observed only once, about 1-3.4% of the total, were removed as potential sequencing errors. The public reads were reanalyzed by TCRdb: fastp trimming at Q25, MiXCR alignment, in-frame beta chains only. Rows are combined by CDR3 protein, so each entry shows the most common genes and DNA. It is TCRdb's table, rather than the study itself, that gives the V and J calls and clone size. A total of 510 or so distinct CDR3 sequences appear in this sample, 50% of them only once. The biggest ten clones account for about 65% of the sample.

The receptor's source is a pool of human donors with breast cancer or a healthy control (not recorded which). What was sequenced was CD8+ T cells. The sequence joins TRBV27 to TRBJ2-7, with 13 central nucleotides matching TRBD2. The CDR3 corresponds to CASSQGLAGSYEQYF. The sequenced DNA is TGTGCCAGCAGTCAGGGACTAGCGGGGAGCTACGAGCAGTACTTC.